These T cell receptor beta chains were read from a single sample in a study of vaccination and CD4 T cells after COVID-19. TCRdb analysed the PCR reads with MiXCR anew, one entry per CDR3 protein. The sample holds about 20,000 distinct CDR3 sequences, approximately 48% seen once. No antigen has been identified for these receptors. Source material: CD4+ T cells from blood, cultured in vitro. The receptors shown here come from a human donor who had recovered from COVID-19. Each CDR3 is given with its conserved first and last residue. A D gene is named only where the DNA matches it firmly. Not every row has a clone size; where given, it reads once, few, many or a size class.

V,J,size,D,CDR3,DNA
TRBV18,TRBJ1-6,-,-,CASSPTMGGGSYNSPLHF,TGTGCCAGCTCACCAACCATGGGGGGAGGATCCTATAATTCACCCCTCCACTTT
TRBV24-1,TRBJ1-1,few,TRBD1,CATSGTGVNTEAFF,TGTGCCACCAGTGGGACAGGGGTGAACACTGAAGCTTTCTTT
TRBV28,TRBJ1-2,-,-,CASSLVLYGYTF,TGTGCCAGCAGTTTGGTCCTCTATGGCTACACCTTC
TRBV30,TRBJ1-1,-,-,CAWRAGNTEAFF,TGTGCCTGGAGGGCAGGGAACACTGAAGCTTTCTTT
TRBV7-2,TRBJ2-4,few,-,CASSPALAKNIQYF,TGTGCCAGCAGCCCAGCGCTGGCCAAAAACATTCAGTACTTC
TRBV2,TRBJ2-1,-,TRBD1,CASSEKRQGVIF,TGTGCCAGCAGTGAGAAGCGACAGGGCGTAATCTTC
TRBV2,TRBJ1-2,-,-,CASSEAGRSFYGYTF,TGTGCCAGCAGTGAAGCGGGCAGGTCGTTCTATGGCTACACCTTC
TRBV30,TRBJ1-6,-,-,CAWSVPDSPLHF,TGTGCCTGGAGTGTACCAGATTCACCCCTCCACTTT
TRBV7-2,TRBJ1-2,-,TRBD1,CASSFRDRGDGYTF,TGTGCCAGCAGTTTCCGGGACAGGGGGGATGGCTACACCTTC
TRBV7-9,TRBJ1-5,few,-,CASSLAAGQPQHF,TGTGCCAGCAGCTTAGCGGCTGGACAGCCCCAGCATTTT
TRBV20-1,TRBJ2-3,few,TRBD2,CSAPTSGRAGGTDTQYF,TGCAGTGCGCCGACTAGCGGGAGGGCCGGGGGGACAGATACGCAGTATTTT
TRBV6-5,TRBJ2-5,-,-,CASSSPQGTGETQYF,TGTGCCAGCAGTTCACCCCAGGGTACTGGGGAGACCCAGTACTTC
TRBV28,TRBJ1-5,few,-,CASSFRTGQPQHF,TGTGCCAGCAGTTTTCGGACGGGTCAGCCCCAGCATTTT
TRBV7-9,TRBJ2-1,-,TRBD2,CASRGLAGSLSYNEQFF,TGTGCCAGCAGAGGACTAGCGGGGTCCCTCTCCTACAATGAGCAGTTCTTC
TRBV20-1,TRBJ1-2,-,-,CSARDRAQGGYTF,TGCAGTGCTAGAGATCGGGCTCAGGGAGGCTACACCTTC
TRBV7-9,TRBJ2-5,-,-,CASSLVGGGREGETQYF,TGTGCCAGCAGCTTAGTTGGTGGGGGCCGCGAGGGAGAGACCCAGTACTTC
TRBV24-1,TRBJ1-2,-,TRBD1,CATSDSDGQVGGYTF,TGTGCCACCAGTGATTCGGACGGACAGGTGGGTGGCTACACCTTC
TRBV27,TRBJ2-1,-,TRBD2,CASSSVRDYTFNEQFF,TGTGCCAGCAGTTCGGTTCGGGACTACACTTTCAATGAGCAGTTCTTC
TRBV16,TRBJ1-5,-,-,CASSHLYGNQPQHF,TGTGCCAGCAGTCACTTATATGGCAATCAGCCCCAGCATTTT
TRBV6-5,TRBJ1-2,-,-,CASSYSVGVEVYGYTF,TGTGCCAGCAGTTACTCAGTAGGGGTCGAAGTCTATGGCTACACCTTC
TRBV24-1,TRBJ2-1,few,TRBD1,CATSDPTGQGFNEQFF,TGTGCCACCAGTGATCCGACGGGACAGGGATTCAATGAGCAGTTCTTC
TRBV18,TRBJ2-4,-,-,CASSPPSLAKNIQYF,TGTGCCAGCTCACCACCGTCTCTAGCCAAAAACATTCAGTACTTC
TRBV12-3/TRBV12-4,TRBJ1-5,few,-,CASSSMEQPQHF,TGTGCCAGCAGTTCTATGGAACAGCCCCAGCATTTT
TRBV6-1,TRBJ1-1,-,-,CASSEWGGTTEAFF,TGTGCCAGCAGTGAATGGGGGGGAACCACTGAAGCTTTCTTT
TRBV2,TRBJ2-1,-,-,CASSNEGGGYNEQFF,TGTGCCAGCAGCAACGAGGGAGGCGGATACAATGAGCAGTTCTTC
TRBV2,TRBJ1-3,-,-,CASRGGQHPGNTIYF,TGTGCCAGCAGAGGCGGACAGCACCCCGGAAACACCATATATTTT
TRBV11-3,TRBJ1-1,few,-,CASSSPGTPEAFF,TGTGCCAGCAGCTCTCCCGGAACTCCTGAAGCTTTCTTT
TRBV20-1,TRBJ1-4,-,-,CSADPTGSTNEKLFF,TGCAGTGCCGACCCTACAGGTTCCACTAATGAAAAACTGTTTTTT
TRBV7-6,TRBJ2-7,-,-,CASSWASDAYEQYF,TGTGCCAGCAGCTGGGCTAGCGATGCCTACGAGCAGTACTTC
TRBV12-3/TRBV12-4,TRBJ2-7,-,-,CASSSLRGGEQYF,TGTGCCAGCAGTTCCCTCCGGGGAGGCGAGCAGTACTTC
TRBV7-2,TRBJ2-7,few,TRBD1,CASRPGQGSYEQYF,TGTGCCAGCAGGCCGGGACAGGGCTCCTACGAGCAGTACTTC